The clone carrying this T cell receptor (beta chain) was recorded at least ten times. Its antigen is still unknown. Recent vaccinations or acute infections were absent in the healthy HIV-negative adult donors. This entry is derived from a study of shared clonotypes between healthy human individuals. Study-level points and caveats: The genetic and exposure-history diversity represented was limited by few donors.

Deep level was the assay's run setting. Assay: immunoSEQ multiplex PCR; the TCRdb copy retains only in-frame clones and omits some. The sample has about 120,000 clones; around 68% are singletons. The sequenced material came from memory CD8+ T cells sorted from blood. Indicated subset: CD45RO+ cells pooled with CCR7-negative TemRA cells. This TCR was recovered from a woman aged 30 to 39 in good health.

In DNA form, the CDR3 reads TGCGCCAGCAGCTCTATCCCAGGGGGCGCGATAGGAACCGGGGAGCTGTTTTTT. Its protein is CASSSIPGGAIGTGELFF. The gene calls are TRBV5-1 and TRBJ2-2, with 8 bases identical to TRBD1. This CDR3 contains 18 residues. Trimming removed 3 bases from V and 5 bases from J; junction bases left unmatched: 15. The germline gives CDR1 SGHRS, CDR2 YFSETQ.